The 24 T cell receptor beta chains below all came from one sample that was sequenced in a study of cytomegalovirus exposure and HLA in healthy donors. Profiled with immunoSEQ multiplex PCR; TCRdb holds only in-frame clones, not every one. This repertoire shows 95,000 to 150,000 clones, roughly nine tenths found once; its top ten account for less than 1.5%. The sequencing sample was made of PBMCs. These receptors were taken from a woman between 18 and 29 years old in good health and CMV-seronegative.

The V gene is TRBV6-1, the J gene TRBJ2-3; 8 bases match TRBD2. Trimming removed 4 bases from V and 0 bases from J; junction bases left unmatched: 6. CDR3 size: 16 residues. CDR1 and CDR2 from the germline V gene are MNHNS and SASEGT. CDR3 DNA: TGTGCCAGCAGTGTGTCTAGCGGGTCTAGCACAGATACGCAGTATTTT. Translated: CASSVSSGSSTDTQYF.

This clone was observed a few times. V usage is TRBV5-1 and J usage is TRBJ1-4, with 7 bases fitting TRBD1. V shed 7 bases and J 8 bases; nucleotides not matched to a gene: 11. Per the germline V gene, CDR1 is SGHRS and CDR2 is YFSETQ. This CDR3 contains 14 residues. Here the CDR3 reads CASAPQGLREKLFF. CDR3 nucleotide sequence: TGCGCCAGCGCCCCACAGGGGCTCAGGGAAAAACTGTTTTTT.

This chain uses TRBV9 with TRBJ1-2; 7 nucleotides align to TRBD1. The V segment lost 1 base and the J segment 6 bases; nucleotides outside the gene matches: 12. CDR1 is SGDLS and CDR2 is YYNGEE in the germline V gene. The CDR3 runs to 16 residues. The CDR3 coding sequence is TGTGCCAGCAGCGTAAACCCAACCTCAGGGGGAGATGGCTACACCTTC. This sequence encodes CASSVNPTSGGDGYTF.

The rearrangement joins TRBV28 to TRBJ2-7; D is unresolved. V was cut by 6 bases and J by 0 bases, with 12 bases left in between. Looked up from germline, CDR1 is MDHEN and CDR2 is SYDVKM. The CDR3 covers 14 residues. The CDR3 is CASSPPGPSYEQYF. The CDR3 region has the DNA TGTGCCAGCAGCCCCCCAGGCCCCTCCTACGAGCAGTACTTC.

The V and J genes are TRBV9 and TRBJ2-3, with 9 bases aligning to TRBD2. With V trimmed by 3 bases and J by 2 bases, 4 bases remained unmatched. CDR1 and CDR2 (germline): SGDLS, YYNGEE. CDR3 length: 15 amino acids. CDR3 sequence (DNA): TGTGCCAGCAGCGAGCGGGGGGCCTCCACAGATACGCAGTATTTT. Translating it yields CASSERGASTDTQYF.

The V call is TRBV4-3, the J call TRBJ1-3; TRBD1 agrees at 10 bases. CDR1 and CDR2 from the germline V gene are LGHNA and YSLEER. The CDR3 covers 18 residues. V shed 0 bases and J 7 bases; nucleotides not matched to a gene: 12. The CDR3 DNA sequence: TGCGCCAGCAGCCAAGATTCTATTTTGGGGACAGGGGCGAACACCATATATTTT. Protein product: CASSQDSILGTGANTIYF.

The chain links TRBV30 to TRBJ1-6; D is undetermined. The CDR3 length is 12 residues. From germline, CDR1 is GTSNPN and CDR2 SVGIG (reference sequence). Trimming pared 0 bases from V and 14 bases from J, leaving 11 bases between. The CDR3 loop is CAWSVSTETLHF. The CDR3 coding sequence is TGTGCCTGGAGTGTATCGACGGAGACCCTCCACTTT.

The chain links TRBV10-1 to TRBJ2-2; D possibly corresponds to TRBD1 (6 bases). The CDR3 has 15 residues. Germline V gene lookup returns CDR1 WNHNN and CDR2 SYGVQD (reference sequence). With 5 bases removed from V and 1 base from J, the gap between germline ends came to 11 bases. CDR3 in DNA: TGCGCCAGCAGTAGCTCGACAGGGAACACCGGGGAGCTGTTTTTT. Its translation is CASSSSTGNTGELFF.

This chain uses TRBV28 with TRBJ1-2; 9 positions match TRBD1. Germline V CDR1 and CDR2: MDHEN, SYDVKM. Trimming at V came to 2 bases and at J to 3 bases, leaving 19 bases not matched to a gene. The CDR3 extends over 20 amino acids. CDR3 residues: CASSLRFGRRTGTGYYGYTF. CDR3 coding DNA: TGTGCCAGCAGTTTACGCTTCGGCAGACGAACCGGGACAGGGTACTATGGCTACACCTTC.

The chain is built from TRBV30 and TRBJ1-4; no firm D call. The V end lost 1 base, the J end lost 2 bases, and 14 bases lay between the germline ends. The CDR3 runs 16 residues. Germline loops: CDR1 GTSNPN, CDR2 SVGIG (reference sequence). The CDR3 here is CAWSGSGVSTNEKLFF. The CDR3 coding sequence is TGTGCCTGGAGTGGGTCAGGTGTTTCGACTAATGAAAAACTGTTTTTT.

V gene TRBV6-5 combines with J gene TRBJ1-1; D may be TRBD1 (6 bases). The V gene lost 10 bases and the J gene lost 0 bases, with 12 bases spanning the gap. Germline V gene lookup returns CDR1 MNHEY and CDR2 SVGAGI. CDR3 length: 13 residues. The DNA of the CDR3 is TGTGCCACCTACAGGGCCCTGAACACTGAAGCTTTCTTT. Protein sequence: CATYRALNTEAFF.

This clone is a singleton in its sample. The chain's CDR3 is CASSPGTWGEKLFF. In DNA form, the CDR3 reads TGTGCCAGCTCACCGGGGACTTGGGGTGAAAAACTGTTTTTT. J is TRBJ1-4 and V is TRBV18, with a weak D call TRBD1 (5 bases). In germline, CDR1 is KGHSH, CDR2 LQKENI. V lost 3 bases and J 7 bases, leaving 12 bases between the germline ends. The CDR3 runs 14 residues.

Comments on this clone: The sample has other DNA sequences that encode this CDR3 too. J is TRBJ2-3 and V is TRBV7-9; D unresolved. Germline-derived CDR1 and CDR2 are SEHNR and FQNEAQ (reference sequence). V lost 6 bases, J lost 4 bases, and 5 bases lay in between. The CDR3 has 11 residues. CDR3 bases: TGTGCCAGCAGTTCTTCAGATACGCAGTATTTT. This gives the protein CASSSSDTQYF.

CDR3 in amino acids: CASSYSASGQETQYF. DNA of the CDR3: TGTGCCAGCAGTTACTCGGCTAGCGGACAAGAGACCCAGTACTTC. The chain carries TRBV6-6 and TRBJ2-5, with TRBD2 matching over 7 bases. CDR1 and CDR2 from the germline V gene are MNHNY and SVGAGI (reference sequence). V lost 0 bases, J lost 2 bases, and 3 bases stayed unmatched. The CDR3 is 15 amino acids.

The chain joins TRBV6-5 to TRBJ1-2, with D perhaps TRBD1 (5 bases). Deletions cut 0 bases from V and 3 bases from J, with 14 bases between. Per germline, CDR1 MNHEY and CDR2 SVGAGI. The CDR3 is 16 amino acids. As DNA, the CDR3 is TGTGCCAGCAGTTACTCGATCCAGGGTGGTGACTATGGCTACACCTTC. This gives the protein CASSYSIQGGDYGYTF.

The gene calls are TRBV6-5 and TRBJ2-5, with 7 bases identical to TRBD1. V lost 6 bases and J lost 1; bases outside the gene matches: 5. CDR3 length equals 14 residues. Germline values: CDR1 MNHEY, CDR2 SVGAGI. This CDR3 is CASRVNRGQETQYF. The DNA for the CDR3 is TGTGCCAGCAGAGTAAACAGGGGCCAAGAGACCCAGTACTTC.

This clone came up once. The chain is built from TRBV29-1 and TRBJ2-3; 10 bases are a match to TRBD2. J was trimmed by 0 bases and V by 7 bases; bases with no gene match: 4. Germline loops: CDR1 SQVTM, CDR2 ANQGSEA. The CDR3 sequence is 14 residues long. The CDR3 nucleotides are TGCAGCGCAACTAGCGGGGACAGCACAGATACGCAGTATTTT. Its protein product is CSATSGDSTDTQYF.

J is TRBJ1-2 and V is TRBV28; D is undetermined. The CDR3 loop spans 13 amino acids. V was trimmed by 4 bases and J by 2 bases, leaving 8 bases between them. Germline V lookup: CDR1 MDHEN, CDR2 SYDVKM. The CDR3 is CASSSDSNYGYTF. The CDR3 DNA reads as TGTGCCAGCAGTTCGGACTCAAACTATGGCTACACCTTC.

The J gene is TRBJ2-1, the V gene TRBV9, with D hard to call. The CDR3 is made up of 12 amino acids. The V gene lost 3 bases and the J gene lost 8 bases, with 9 bases spanning the gap. CDR1 and CDR2 from the germline V gene are SGDLS and YYNGEE. For the CDR3, the DNA is TGTGCCAGCAGCGGAGATGCCGATGAGCAGTTCTTC. This sequence encodes CASSGDADEQFF.

The chain couples TRBV5-4 to TRBJ2-7, with TRBD2 identical over 9 bases. J lost 5 bases, V lost 0 bases, and 9 bases had no gene match. CDR1 SGHNT and CDR2 YYREEE come from the germline V gene (reference sequence). The CDR3 runs to 16 residues. The CDR3 nucleotides are TGTGCCAGCAGCTTGGGCGGCGGGAGGGCCAGGGACGAGCAGTACTTC. Protein: CASSLGGGRARDEQYF. Full variable domain (missing parts from reference TRBV5-4 and TRBJ2-7): ETGVTQSPTHLIKTRGQQVTLRCSSQSGHNTVSWYQQALGQGPQFIFQYYREEENGRGNFPPRFSGLQFPNYSSELNVNALELDDSALYLCASSLGGGRARDEQYFGPGTRLTVT.

The chain carries TRBV18 and TRBJ2-1, with a tentative D call TRBD2 (5 bases). The CDR3 is 15 residues long. V dropped 3 bases and J dropped 2 bases, with 11 bases sitting between them. Germline loops: CDR1 KGHSH, CDR2 LQKENI. The DNA of the CDR3 is TGTGCCAGCTCACCGCTCCCCGGGACCTACAATGAGCAGTTCTTC. Protein product: CASSPLPGTYNEQFF.

The chain uses TRBV5-6 and TRBJ2-7; the D gene is possibly TRBD1 (6 bases). V shed 4 bases and J shed 4 bases, with 12 bases lying between them. The CDR3 sequence is 13 residues long. CDR1 SGHDT and CDR2 YYEEEE come from the germline V gene. The CDR3 coding sequence is TGTGCCAGCAGCCACTTACAGGGATACGAGCAGTACGTC. It translates to CASSHLQGYEQYV.

This chain joins TRBV2 and TRBJ2-7; 11 positions agree with TRBD1. The CDR3 spans 14 residues. The germline CDR1 and CDR2 sequences are SNHLY and FYNNEI. V lost 2 bases, J lost 4 bases, and 1 base stayed unmatched. The CDR3 nucleotides read TGTGCCAGCAGTGAAAGGGACAGGGGGTACGAGCAGTACTTC. The encoded protein is CASSERDRGYEQYF.

The V and J genes are TRBV19 and TRBJ2-3, with D uncertain. Trimming shortened V by 5 bases and J by 4 bases, and 4 bases separated the two germline ends. CDR3 length: 11 residues. Germline V gene lookup returns CDR1 LNHDA and CDR2 SQIVND (reference sequence). The CDR3 DNA reads as TGTGCCAGTAGTCTCTCAGATACGCAGTATTTT. This codes for CASSLSDTQYF.